The 13 T cell receptor beta chains below come from one sample, sequenced in a study of T cell responses to AZD1222 COVID-19 vaccine. Sequencing was performed with immunoSEQ multiplex PCR; in TCRdb, only in-frame clones are kept and a portion is missing. The sample lists under 150,000 clones, 80% to 85% occurring once. The sequenced sample was peripheral blood, obtained on day 0 of MenACWY control vaccination. Receptors were obtained from an adult in good health.

V usage is TRBV7-6 and J usage is TRBJ2-3, with D possibly being TRBD2 (5 bases). The V and J ends lost 0 bases and 2 bases respectively, with 12 bases between them. The CDR3 runs 16 residues. The V gene's germline CDR1 is SGHVS and CDR2 FNYEAQ. The CDR3 protein is CASSLAGEGYTDTQYF. CDR3 nucleotide sequence: TGTGCCAGCAGCTTAGCGGGTGAGGGTTACACAGATACGCAGTATTTT.

V usage is TRBV6-5 and J usage is TRBJ1-5; D is unresolved. V was shortened by 5 bases and J by 3 bases, with 14 bases between the two germline ends. The germline V gene has CDR1 MNHEY and CDR2 SVGAGI. The CDR3 runs 15 residues. The CDR3 loop reads CASSKVIGSNQPQHF. CDR3 sequence (DNA): TGTGCCAGCAGTAAGGTGATAGGGTCCAATCAGCCCCAGCATTTT.

The V and J genes are TRBV27 and TRBJ2-5; the D gene could be TRBD1 or TRBD2 (6 bases each). The CDR3 extends over 13 amino acids. The V gene's germline CDR1 is MNHEY and CDR2 SMNVEV (reference sequence). Trimming pared 6 bases from V and 5 bases from J, leaving 13 bases between. The CDR3 DNA is TGTGCCAGCAGGAGGGGGGCCGCGGAGACCCAGTACTTC. It encodes CASRRGAAETQYF.

The chain links TRBV19 to TRBJ2-7; TRBD2 agrees at 10 bases. Trimming removed 4 bases from V and 3 bases from J; junction bases left unmatched: 6. CDR1 and CDR2 from the germline V gene are LNHDA and SQIVND (reference sequence). This CDR3 is 15 amino acids long. The CDR3 reads CASSTLAGGSYEQYF. Written as DNA, the CDR3 is TGTGCCAGTAGTACTTTAGCGGGGGGCAGCTACGAGCAGTACTTC.

The genes are TRBV11-1 and TRBJ2-7; D is possibly TRBD1 or TRBD2 (5 bases each). Deletions cut 5 bases from V and 2 bases from J, with 13 bases between. The CDR3 sequence is 14 residues long. Germline assignment: CDR1 SGHAT and CDR2 FQDESV (reference sequence). The CDR3 DNA is TGTGCCAGCAGCGCAAATGGGGACCCCTACGAGCAGTACGTC. Translation: CASSANGDPYEQYV.

This chain uses TRBV7-9 with TRBJ2-1, with D perhaps TRBD2 (6 bases). Germline CDR1 and CDR2: SEHNR and FQNEAQ (reference sequence). The CDR3 sequence is 16 residues long. Trimming took 3 bases from V and 0 from J, leaving 12 bases between them. The CDR3 is CASSFLTRGSYNEQFF. CDR3 DNA sequence: TGTGCCAGCAGCTTCCTGACTAGAGGCTCCTACAATGAGCAGTTCTTC. The variable domain in full, with the rest retrieved from reference TRBV7-9 and TRBJ2-1, is DTGVSQNPRHKITKRGQNVTFRCDPISEHNRLYWYRQTLGQGPEFLTYFQNEAQLEKSRLLSDRFSAERPKGSFSTLEIQRTEQGDSAMYLCASSFLTRGSYNEQFFGPGTRLTVL.

This clone was detected a few times. The chain joins TRBV24-1 to TRBJ1-6, with D unresolved. Germline-derived CDR1 and CDR2 are KGHDR and SFDVKD. V lost 6 bases to trimming and J lost 9 bases, with 17 bases between them. CDR3 length: 15 amino acids. In DNA form, the CDR3 reads TGTGCCACCAGTCAGTTTGGGGATATCGGTTCACCCCTCCACTTT. This gives the protein CATSQFGDIGSPLHF.

This chain uses TRBV10-1 with TRBJ1-1; D perhaps matches TRBD1 (6 bases). The germline gives CDR1 WNHNN, CDR2 SYGVQD (reference sequence). This CDR3 has 14 amino acids. V was cut by 5 bases and J by 2 bases, with 12 bases left in between. The CDR3 spells CASSRDIANTEAFF. The CDR3 nucleotides are TGCGCCAGCAGTCGGGACATTGCTAACACTGAAGCTTTCTTT.

The rearrangement links TRBV27 to TRBJ1-6; the D is unclear. Looked up from germline, CDR1 is MNHEY and CDR2 is SMNVEV (reference sequence). V dropped 2 bases and J dropped 15 bases, with 23 bases sitting between them. CDR3 length: 16 amino acids. This CDR3 reads CASSLRPGSGFAVLHF. In DNA form, the CDR3 reads TGTGCCAGCAGTTTAAGGCCGGGTTCGGGGTTCGCGGTCCTCCACTTT.

The V and J genes are TRBV6-5 and TRBJ1-6; D is perhaps TRBD1 (6 bases). The CDR3 loop spans 15 amino acids. V gave up 8 bases and J gave up 10 bases, with 21 bases separating them. Germline V gene lookup returns CDR1 MNHEY and CDR2 SVGAGI. CDR3 nucleotide sequence: TGTGCCAGCCGGGGGGCCTTAGGGGTGGAATCACCCCTCCACTTT. Amino acid sequence: CASRGALGVESPLHF.

The table lists this clone with a count of one. The rearrangement links TRBV29-1 to TRBJ2-3; 7 nucleotides line up with TRBD2. The CDR3 runs 13 residues. Trimming removed 7 bases from V and 0 bases from J; junction bases left unmatched: 4. Per germline, CDR1 SQVTM and CDR2 ANQGSEA. DNA of the CDR3: TGCAGCGCTAGCGGCGCTAGCACAGATACGCAGTATTTT. Protein product: CSASGASTDTQYF.

This chain uses TRBV9 with TRBJ2-5; the D gene is possibly TRBD1 (6 bases). V lost 2 bases to trimming and J lost 7 bases, with 12 bases between them. The CDR3 loop spans 13 amino acids. CDR1 is SGDLS and CDR2 is YYNGEE in the germline V gene. The CDR3 loop reads CASSVGQSGTQYF. The CDR3 DNA follows: TGTGCCAGCAGCGTCGGACAGTCCGGGACCCAGTACTTC.

This chain connects TRBV3-1 (or the pseudogene TRBV3-2) to TRBJ2-3; 11 nucleotides agree with TRBD2. The CDR3 runs 17 residues. J lost 4 bases, V lost 0 bases, and 6 bases had no gene match. CDR1 is LGHDT, CDR2 YNNKEL, per germline (reference sequence). This CDR3 reads CASSQDPHSGGADTQYF. For the CDR3, the DNA is TGTGCCAGCAGCCAAGATCCGCATAGCGGGGGGGCAGATACGCAGTATTTT.